This TCR beta chain was sequenced in a study of molecular identifiers for immune sequencing clone quantification. Study as a whole: Naive CD8 RNA (about 19,000 or 110,000 cells) was divided into five aliquots, with four sequenced. Study-wide results and caveats: Clones above 20 RNA copies held over 99% of effector molecules, under 1% in naive cells.

V lost 5 bases and J 2 bases, leaving 11 bases between the germline ends. Per germline, CDR1 SEHNR and CDR2 FQNEAQ (reference sequence). The CDR3 length is 14 residues. The sorting of naive CD8 T cells used the CD8+CD4-CCR7+CD45RA+ phenotype. This clonotype has more than one count but fewer than ten. As yet, its antigen is unknown. Listed TCR primers, together with previously described methods, were used for the bulk TCR libraries. Via MiXCR, TCRdb re-called the PCR reads, giving one row per CDR3 protein. The sample has approximately 680,000 distinct CDR3 sequences, about 25% seen once. The chain links TRBV7-9 to TRBJ2-3, with D unclear. The sample comprised naive CD8+ T cells from blood, with Jurkat cell RNA spiked in. Noted subset: FACS-sorted CD8+CD4-CCR7+CD45RA+ naive T cells. The source is a human donor in good health. Some libraries in this study had Jurkat cell RNA spiked in. The CDR3 sequence is CASSTRSDTDTQYF. DNA for the CDR3: TGTGCCAGCAGCACCCGCAGCGACACAGATACGCAGTATTTT. The whole variable domain, filled in from reference TRBV7-9 and TRBJ2-3, reads DTGVSQNPRHKITKRGQNVTFRCDPISEHNRLYWYRQTLGQGPEFLTYFQNEAQLEKSRLLSDRFSAERPKGSFSTLEIQRTEQGDSAMYLCASSTRSDTDTQYFGPGTRLTVL.